This TCR beta chain was sequenced for a study of blood T cells in healthy people across ages. Study overall: Template switching picked up about one barcoded beta molecule for each two T cells.

The CDR3 loop spans 15 amino acids. Germline V gene data show CDR1 as LGHNA and CDR2 as YSLEER. J was trimmed by 4 bases and V by 2 bases; bases with no gene match: 7. Isolation of PBMCs gave at least 7 million cells per sample. Primed by a sample-barcoded 5' primer and a J-beta primer mix, a second PCR proceeded for about 7 to 11 cycles. TCRdb processed the 5' RACE reads anew with MiXCR; each CDR3 protein has one entry. The repertoire includes around 1.1 million distinct CDR3 sequences, roughly two fifths of them detected once, and 13% sits in the top ten. This clonotype was seen more than once but under ten times. The antigen is unknown. Broader study findings: The study could not conclusively compare naive and antigen-experienced cells, given its unsorted PBMCs. Getting older went along with TCR beta diversity per million T cells dropping roughly linearly.

The TCR sequence derives from a young man in good health. This chain joins TRBV4-3 and TRBJ2-7, with 8 bases lining up with TRBD1. Sequencing input: blood. Written as DNA, the CDR3 is TGCGCCAGCAGCCAAACGGGACAGGTGATATACGAGCAGTACTTC. It yields the protein CASSQTGQVIYEQYF.